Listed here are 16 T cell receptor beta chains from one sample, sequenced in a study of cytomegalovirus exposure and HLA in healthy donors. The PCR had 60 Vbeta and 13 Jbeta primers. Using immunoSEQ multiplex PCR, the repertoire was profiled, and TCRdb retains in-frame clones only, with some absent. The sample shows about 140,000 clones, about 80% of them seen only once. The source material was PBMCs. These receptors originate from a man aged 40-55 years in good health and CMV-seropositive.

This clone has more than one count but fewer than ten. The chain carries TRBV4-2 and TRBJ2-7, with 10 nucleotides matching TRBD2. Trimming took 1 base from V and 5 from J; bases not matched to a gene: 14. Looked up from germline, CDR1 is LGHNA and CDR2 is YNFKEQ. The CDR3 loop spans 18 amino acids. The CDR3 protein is CASSQGGLAGVLGHEQYF. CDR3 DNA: TGTGCCAGCAGCCAAGGAGGGCTAGCGGGAGTCCTCGGCCACGAGCAGTACTTC.

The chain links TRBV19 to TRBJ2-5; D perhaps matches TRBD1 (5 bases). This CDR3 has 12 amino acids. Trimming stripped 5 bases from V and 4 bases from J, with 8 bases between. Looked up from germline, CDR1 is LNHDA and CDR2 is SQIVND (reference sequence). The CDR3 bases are TGTGCCAGTAGTTCAGACAGAGAGACCCAGTACTTC. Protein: CASSSDRETQYF.

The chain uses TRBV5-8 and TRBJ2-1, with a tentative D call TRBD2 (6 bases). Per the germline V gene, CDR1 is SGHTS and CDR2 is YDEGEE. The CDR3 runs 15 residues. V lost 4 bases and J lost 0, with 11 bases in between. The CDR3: CASSQQAGSYNEQFF. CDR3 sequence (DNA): TGTGCCAGCAGCCAACAAGCGGGCTCCTACAATGAGCAGTTCTTC.

The CDR3 region is CASSQEDRAYEQYF. The CDR3 nucleotides are TGTGCCAGCAGCCAAGAGGACAGGGCCTACGAGCAGTACTTC. This chain links TRBV14 with TRBJ2-7; 8 bases are a match to TRBD1. Germline V gene data show CDR1 as SGHDN and CDR2 as FVKESK. V shed 0 bases and J 2 bases; nucleotides not matched to a gene: 0. The CDR3 loop spans 14 amino acids.

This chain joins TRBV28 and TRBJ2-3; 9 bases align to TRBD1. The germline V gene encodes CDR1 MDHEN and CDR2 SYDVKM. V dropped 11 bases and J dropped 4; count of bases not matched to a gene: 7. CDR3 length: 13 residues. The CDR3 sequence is CAGRDRVADTQYF. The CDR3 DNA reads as TGTGCCGGCCGGGACAGGGTTGCAGATACGCAGTATTTT.

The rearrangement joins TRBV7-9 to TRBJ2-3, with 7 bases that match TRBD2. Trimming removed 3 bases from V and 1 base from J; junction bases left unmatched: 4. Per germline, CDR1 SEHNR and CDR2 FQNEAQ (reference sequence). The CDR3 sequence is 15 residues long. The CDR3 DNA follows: TGTGCCAGCAGCTTGGCTAGCGGCCGCACAGATACGCAGTATTTT. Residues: CASSLASGRTDTQYF. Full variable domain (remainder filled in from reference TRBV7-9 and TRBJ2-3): DTGVSQNPRHKITKRGQNVTFRCDPISEHNRLYWYRQTLGQGPEFLTYFQNEAQLEKSRLLSDRFSAERPKGSFSTLEIQRTEQGDSAMYLCASSLASGRTDTQYFGPGTRLTVL.

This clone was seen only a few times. The CDR3 loop reads CASSLRAGGEGGYTF. In nucleotides, the CDR3 is TGCGCCAGCAGCTTGAGGGCAGGGGGCGAGGGTGGCTACACCTTC. The chain links TRBV5-1 to TRBJ1-2, with 8 bases matching TRBD1. The V and J ends lost 1 base and 7 bases, in that order; junction bases with no gene match: 9. Germline CDR1 and CDR2: SGHRS and YFSETQ. The CDR3 consists of 15 residues.

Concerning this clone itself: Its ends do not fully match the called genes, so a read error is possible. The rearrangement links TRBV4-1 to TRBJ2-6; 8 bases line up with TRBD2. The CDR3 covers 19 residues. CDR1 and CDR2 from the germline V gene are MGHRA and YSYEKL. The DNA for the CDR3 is TGCGCCAGCAGCAAAGATAAAGCGGGAGACGGCCCTGGGGCCAACGTCCTGACTTTC. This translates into CASSKDKAGDGPGANVLTF.

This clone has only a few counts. The CDR3: CASRPGQGAGAEAFF. CDR3 nucleotides: TGTGCCAGCAGGCCTGGACAGGGGGCGGGGGCTGAAGCTTTCTTT. The V and J genes are TRBV6-5 and TRBJ1-1, with 11 bases lining up with TRBD1. V trimming: 6 bases; J trimming: 6 bases; junction bases outside the gene matches: 9. This CDR3 has 15 residues. In germline, CDR1 is MNHEY, CDR2 SVGAGI.

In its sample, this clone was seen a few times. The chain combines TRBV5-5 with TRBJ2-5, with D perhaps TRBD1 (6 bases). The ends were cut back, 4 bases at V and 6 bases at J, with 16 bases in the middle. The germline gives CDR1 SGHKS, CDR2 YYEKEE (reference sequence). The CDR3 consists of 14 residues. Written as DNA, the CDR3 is TGTGCCAGCAGCCTTCCAGGGGTTGGTCAGACCCAGTACTTC. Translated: CASSLPGVGQTQYF.

The CDR3 region has the DNA TGTGCCAGCACTCGGACTAGCGGGAGTCTCAATGAGCAGTTCTTC. Protein sequence: CASTRTSGSLNEQFF. V gene TRBV6-4 combines with J gene TRBJ2-1, with 13 positions matching TRBD2. The ends lost 7 bases at V and 6 bases at J; junction bases unmatched: 6. The CDR3 has 15 residues. Germline V lookup: CDR1 MRHNA, CDR2 SNTAGT.

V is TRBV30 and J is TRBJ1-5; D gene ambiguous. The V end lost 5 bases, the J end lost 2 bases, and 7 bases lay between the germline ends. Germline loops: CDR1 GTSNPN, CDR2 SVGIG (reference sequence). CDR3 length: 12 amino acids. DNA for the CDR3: TGTGCCTGGGGCGGTGGCAATCAGCCCCAGCATTTT. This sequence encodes CAWGGGNQPQHF.

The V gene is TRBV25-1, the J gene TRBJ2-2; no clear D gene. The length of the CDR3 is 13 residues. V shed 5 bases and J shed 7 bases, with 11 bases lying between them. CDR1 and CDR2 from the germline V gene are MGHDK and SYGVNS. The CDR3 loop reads CASSTRARGELFF. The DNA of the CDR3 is TGTGCCAGCAGTACAAGAGCGCGCGGGGAGCTGTTTTTT.

The CDR3 coding sequence is TGCGCCAGCAGCCAAGAGGGGACAGGGCGAGAGACCCAGTACTTC. Residues: CASSQEGTGRETQYF. The chain uses TRBV4-1 and TRBJ2-5; 9 nucleotides match TRBD1. Germline trimming cut 0 bases from V and 4 bases from J; bases unmatched to any gene: 3. CDR3 size: 15 residues. The germline gives CDR1 MGHRA, CDR2 YSYEKL.

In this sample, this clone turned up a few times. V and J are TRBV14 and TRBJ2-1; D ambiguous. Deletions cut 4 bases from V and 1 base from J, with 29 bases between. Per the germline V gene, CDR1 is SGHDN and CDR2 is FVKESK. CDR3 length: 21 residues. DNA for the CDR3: TGTGCCAGCAGCCCCTCCGGCCTTCGGTCCTTGGTCCCACAGTCCTACAATGAGCAGTTCTTC. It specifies CASSPSGLRSLVPQSYNEQFF.

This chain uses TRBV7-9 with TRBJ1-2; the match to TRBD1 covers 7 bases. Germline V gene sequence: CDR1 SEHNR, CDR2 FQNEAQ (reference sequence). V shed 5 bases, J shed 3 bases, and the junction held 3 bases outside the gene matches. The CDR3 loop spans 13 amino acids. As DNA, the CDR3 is TGTGCCAGCAGCCAGGGACAGCACTATGGCTACACCTTC. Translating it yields CASSQGQHYGYTF.